This T cell receptor (beta chain) was captured by sequencing in a study of blood T cell repertoires in COVID-19. Study overall: Italy, Spain and the United States were the sources of the convalescent and acute COVID-19 samples. From T cells, B-cell-depleted T cells, or PBMCs came the material, which was cDNA or gDNA.

Germline V CDR1 and CDR2: MNHEY, SVGAGI. V gave up 7 bases and J gave up 6 bases; unmatched junction bases: 10. The CDR3 is 15 residues long. Per the original methods: Nucleated cell number was recorded as an estimate derived from reference gene primer amplification. Only in-frame clones appear in the TCRdb table, and some are missing; sequencing was by immunoSEQ multiplex PCR. D and trimming come from the DNA, and the V and J calls and clone size come from that table. Of over 45,000 clones in the sample, 80% were seen once. What was sequenced was peripheral blood. The chain combines TRBV6-5 with TRBJ2-2, with 8 bases matching TRBD1. The receptor was isolated from a man in his sixties with acute or convalescent COVID-19. The CDR3 protein is CASILNRGFSGELFF. The CDR3 bases are TGTGCCAGCATCCTAAACAGGGGGTTTTCCGGGGAGCTGTTTTTT.